These T cell receptor beta chains were read from a single sample in a study of human T cells and chemical hapten exposure. TCRdb reanalysed the RACE reads using MiXCR and keeps one entry per CDR3 protein. The data show 100,000 to 150,000 distinct CDR3 sequences, with approximately 9.1% seen just once and 1.5% to 2% held by the top ten. Sequencing was done on a sample of whole blood. These receptors were collected from a male donor in good health. Some clones in this sample may be carry-over from other donors' samples. CDR3s include the opening cysteine and the closing phenylalanine or tryptophan. Each record gives: clone size, V gene, J gene, D gene, CDR3 protein, CDR3 DNA. D genes are given only for firm matches. Expanded clones are given a class, and other clones once, few, many or no size at all.

>few|TRBV9|TRBJ1-6|-
CASSVDLGTYNSPLHF
TGTGCCAGCAGCGTAGACCTGGGCACCTATAATTCACCCCTCCACTTT
>-|TRBV20-1|TRBJ2-3|TRBD2
CSASATSGRARDTQYF
TGCAGTGCTAGCGCTACTAGCGGGAGGGCCAGGGATACGCAGTATTTT
>many|TRBV6-5|TRBJ2-3|-
CASNAGVVDTQYF
TGTGCCAGCAACGCCGGAGTAGTAGATACGCAGTATTTT
>-|TRBV6-5|TRBJ1-2|TRBD1
CASSYGQGVYGYTF
TGTGCCAGCAGTTACGGGCAGGGGGTCTATGGCTACACCTTC
>few|TRBV10-3|TRBJ2-7|-
CAISESSGSDEQYF
TGTGCCATCAGTGAGTCGTCAGGGTCCGACGAGCAGTACTTC
>few|TRBV5-4|TRBJ2-3|-
CASSLVGTNTDTQYF
TGTGCCAGCAGCTTGGTAGGGACCAACACAGATACGCAGTATTTT
>many|TRBV4-3|TRBJ2-2|TRBD1
CASSYGAFRQGEFSGELFF
TGCGCCAGCAGTTATGGGGCATTTCGGCAGGGGGAATTTTCCGGGGAGCTGTTTTTT
>-|TRBV29-1|TRBJ1-1|-
CSGGHPLLSAFF
TGCAGCGGGGGACACCCGTTATTGAGCGCTTTCTTT
>few|TRBV6-4|TRBJ2-3|TRBD2
CASSPQSGRVGDTQYF
TGTGCCAGCAGCCCTCAGAGCGGGAGGGTTGGAGATACGCAGTATTTT
>many|TRBV20-1|TRBJ2-3|TRBD2
CSATASSGSSTDTQYF
TGCAGTGCTACGGCTTCTAGCGGGAGTTCGACAGATACGCAGTATTTT
>few|TRBV20-1|TRBJ2-7|TRBD1
CSATGQGEGRRDEQYF
TGCAGTGCTACTGGACAGGGAGAGGGTCGGAGGGACGAGCAGTACTTC
>few|TRBV12-5|TRBJ2-1|TRBD1
CASVGRDRIDLGLNEQFF
TGTGCTAGTGTGGGGCGGGACAGGATTGACTTGGGGCTTAATGAGCAGTTCTTC